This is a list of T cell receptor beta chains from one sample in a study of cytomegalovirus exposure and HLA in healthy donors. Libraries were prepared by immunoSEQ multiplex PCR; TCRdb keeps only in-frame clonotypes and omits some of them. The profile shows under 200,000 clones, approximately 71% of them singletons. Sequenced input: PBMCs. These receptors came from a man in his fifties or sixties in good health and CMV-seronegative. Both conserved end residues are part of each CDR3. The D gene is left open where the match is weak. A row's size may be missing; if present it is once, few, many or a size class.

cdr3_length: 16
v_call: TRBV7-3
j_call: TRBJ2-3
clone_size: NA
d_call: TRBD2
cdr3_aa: CASSSPSGGVTDTQYF
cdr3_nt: TGTGCCAGCAGCTCCCCTAGCGGGGGGGTAACAGATACGCAGTATTTT

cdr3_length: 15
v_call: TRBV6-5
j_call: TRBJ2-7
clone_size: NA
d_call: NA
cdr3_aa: CASTPRLGEAYEQYF
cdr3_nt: TGTGCCAGCACCCCCAGGTTAGGGGAAGCCTACGAGCAGTACTTC

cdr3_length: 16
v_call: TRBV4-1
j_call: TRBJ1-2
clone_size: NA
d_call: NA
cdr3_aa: CASSQDQGTGLLGYTF
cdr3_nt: TGCGCCAGCAGCCAAGATCAAGGGACCGGACTATTGGGCTACACCTTC

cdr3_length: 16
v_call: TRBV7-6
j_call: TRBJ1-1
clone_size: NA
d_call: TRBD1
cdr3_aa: CASSPGGLGQGIGAFF
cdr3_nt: TGTGCCAGCAGCCCGGGGGGGCTGGGACAGGGTATAGGAGCTTTCTTT

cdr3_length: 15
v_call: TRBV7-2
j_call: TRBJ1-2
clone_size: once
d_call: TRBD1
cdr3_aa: CASSSTGGAVYGYTF
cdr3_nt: TGTGCCAGCAGCTCCACAGGGGGCGCGGTCTATGGCTACACCTTC

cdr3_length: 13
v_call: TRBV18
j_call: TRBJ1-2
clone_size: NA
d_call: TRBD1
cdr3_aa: CASSPRDRVGYTF
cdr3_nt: TGTGCCAGCTCACCAAGGGACAGGGTCGGCTACACCTTC

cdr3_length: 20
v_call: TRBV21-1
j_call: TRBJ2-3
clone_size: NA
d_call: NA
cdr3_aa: CASSGSGGYRGPFFTDTQYF
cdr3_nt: TGTGCCAGCAGCGGCAGTGGGGGCTACAGGGGGCCGTTTTTCACAGATACGCAGTATTTT

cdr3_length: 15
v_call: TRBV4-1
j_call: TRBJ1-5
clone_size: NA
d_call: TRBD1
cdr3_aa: CASSQGTGDLEPQHF
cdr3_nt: TGCGCCAGCAGCCAAGGAACAGGGGACTTGGAGCCCCAGCATTTT

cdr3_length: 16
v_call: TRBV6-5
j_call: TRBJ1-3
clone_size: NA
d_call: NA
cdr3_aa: CASSYSKGVGGNTIYF
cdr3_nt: TGTGCCAGCAGTTACTCGAAGGGGGTAGGAGGAAACACCATATATTTT

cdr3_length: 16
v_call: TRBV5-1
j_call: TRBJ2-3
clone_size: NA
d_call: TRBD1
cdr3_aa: CASSLHGQGVRDTQYF
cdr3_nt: TGCGCCAGCAGCTTGCACGGACAGGGCGTTAGGGATACGCAGTATTTT

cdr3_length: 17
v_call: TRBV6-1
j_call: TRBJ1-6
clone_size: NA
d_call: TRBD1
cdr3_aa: CASSEAGTGALNSPLHF
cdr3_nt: TGTGCCAGCAGTGAAGCCGGGACAGGGGCGTTAAATTCACCCCTCCACTTT

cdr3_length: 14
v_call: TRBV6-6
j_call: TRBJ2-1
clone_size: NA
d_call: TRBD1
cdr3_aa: CASRGTGTSNEQFF
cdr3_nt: TGTGCCAGCAGGGGGACAGGGACATCCAATGAGCAGTTCTTC

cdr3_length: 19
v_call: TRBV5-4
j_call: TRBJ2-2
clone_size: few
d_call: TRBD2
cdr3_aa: CASSDPGTSGGSGTGELFF
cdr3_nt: TGTGCCAGCAGCGACCCCGGGACTAGCGGGGGTTCTGGCACCGGGGAGCTGTTTTTT

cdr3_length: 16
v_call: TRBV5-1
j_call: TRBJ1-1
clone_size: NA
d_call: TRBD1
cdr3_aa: CASSFGQGASNTEAFF
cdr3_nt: TGCGCCAGCAGCTTTGGACAGGGGGCCTCGAACACTGAAGCTTTCTTT

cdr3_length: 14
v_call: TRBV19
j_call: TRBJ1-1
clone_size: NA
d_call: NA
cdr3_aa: CASTPQGLSTEAFF
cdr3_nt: TGTGCCAGTACCCCCCAGGGGTTGTCAACTGAAGCTTTCTTT

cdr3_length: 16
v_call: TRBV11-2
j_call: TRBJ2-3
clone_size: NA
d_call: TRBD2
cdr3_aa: CASSPRLAGSLDTQYF
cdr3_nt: TGTGCCAGCAGCCCAAGACTAGCGGGGAGTTTGGATACGCAGTATTTT

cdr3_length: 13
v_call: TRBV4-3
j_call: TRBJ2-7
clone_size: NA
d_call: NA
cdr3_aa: CASSQEKSYEQYF
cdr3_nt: TGCGCCAGCAGCCAAGAGAAGTCCTACGAGCAGTACTTC

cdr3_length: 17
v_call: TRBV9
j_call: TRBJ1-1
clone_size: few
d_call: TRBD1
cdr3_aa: CASSVLGTGASGTEAFF
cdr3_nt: TGTGCCAGCAGCGTACTCGGGACAGGGGCGAGTGGCACTGAAGCTTTCTTT

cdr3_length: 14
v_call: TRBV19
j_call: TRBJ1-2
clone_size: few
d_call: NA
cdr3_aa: CASLDRYSNYGYTF
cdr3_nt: TGTGCCAGCCTCGACAGGTACTCTAACTATGGCTACACCTTC

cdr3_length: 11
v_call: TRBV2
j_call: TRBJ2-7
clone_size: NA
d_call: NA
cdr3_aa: CASSRNYEQYF
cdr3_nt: TGTGCCAGCAGTCGTAACTACGAGCAGTACTTC

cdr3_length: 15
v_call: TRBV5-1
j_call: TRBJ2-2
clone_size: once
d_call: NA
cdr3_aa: CASRGGTGNTGELFF
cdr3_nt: TGCGCCAGCAGGGGAGGGACAGGGAACACCGGGGAGCTGTTTTTT

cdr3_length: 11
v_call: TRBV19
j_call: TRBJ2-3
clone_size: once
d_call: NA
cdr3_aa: CASSSRDTQYF
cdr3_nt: TGTGCCAGTAGTAGTAGAGATACGCAGTATTTT